Reported below is one T cell receptor (beta chain). This clone was recorded a few times. What this receptor recognizes is not known. Within one base of it there is no much larger clone, and no base qualities were kept. What this sample's time point label stands for: week 5, during vaccination. Every vaccine dose consisted of 300 ug of a 20-mer mutant IDH1 peptide in Montanide, administered subcutaneously together with topical imiquimod. All donors had newly diagnosed IDH1-mutant astrocytomas of WHO grade 3 or 4 that showed loss of nuclear ATRX. The samples were drawn from NOA16, a multicentre, single-arm, open-label phase I trial in Germany that tested a mutant IDH1 peptide vaccine in humans for the first time. Genomic DNA for TCRB sequencing was extracted from EDTA blood using the DNeasy Blood and Tissue Kit. This entry comes from a study of a mutant IDH1 vaccine in newly diagnosed glioma (dated by TCRdb to the early 2020s). Looking at the study overall: Eight vaccinations were administered to patients in weeks 1, 3, 5, 7, 11, 15, 19 and 23, corresponding to visits V03 through V10. In the chemotherapy-containing groups, vaccination started alongside temozolomide cycles, whereas in patients who had radiotherapy alone it started 4-6 weeks after radiotherapy. Prior to enrollment, standard therapy consisting of radiotherapy alone, temozolomide alone, or radiochemotherapy with temozolomide had been administered to patients, with the combination being received by most patients. For exploratory analyses, longitudinal TCRB deep sequencing was carried out in approximately 25 treated patients wherever samples were available. Peripheral blood was drawn at six visits: V03 (baseline), V05, V07, V10, V12 and V13. Of the 25 to 40 patients who were treated, about 62% were male and roughly 38% were female, and the mean age was roughly 40 years.

The library came from the immunoSEQ multiplex PCR assay. Rearranged TCR beta chain sequences were amplified with the hsTCRB Kit following the manufacturer's protocol. TCRB libraries were sequenced on an Illumina MiSeq. The study's own analysis went as follows. Demultiplexing, trimming and gene mapping were performed with the kit vendor's proprietary platform. The source is immuneACCESS, and TCRdb retained only in-frame sequences with V and J called. Part of the clones is not carried over; for the studies checked, unresolved V genes explain less than half of this, and the remainder is unexplained. Clone size and the V and J calls come from that table; the DNA yielded D and trimming. The sample table contains tens of thousands of clones; only one count was recorded for over 75% of them. Of the sample, about 0.6% is held by the ten largest clones. Beyond this particular receptor, the publication reports: Selection of PBMC samples for TCRB deep sequencing was based on availability. Pseudoprogression appeared unrelated to alterations in the top peripheral T cell clonotypes detected by TCRB sequencing. Immune responses induced by the vaccine were seen in roughly 92% of patients across multiple MHC alleles. The authors noted that analyses of patient blood samples could not be reproduced because of sample limitations.

This TCR was sampled from a woman aged 45-59 years with glioma. The specimen was PBMCs, collected from a glioma patient whose treatment included an IDH1 peptide vaccine.

The nucleotides are TGTGCCAGCAGTGAAGCGTGGGGTATGGTACTTGGCAATGAGCAGTTCTTC. Translation gives CASSEAWGMVLGNEQFF. The chain uses TRBV6-1 and TRBJ2-1; there is no confident call for the D gene. The CDR3 starts with the cysteine, ends with the phenylalanine, and has 17 residues. Solely the CDR3 DNA is kept, with 51 bases framed from the first base. Between the V and J ends, shortened by 0 bases and 6 bases respectively, the junction contains 18 bases. CDR1 and CDR2, per the germline V gene, are MNHNS and SASEGT.